This note documents a single TCR beta chain sequence. The antigen is unknown. Oncomine TCR Beta short-read sequencing was applied to DNA from cultured CD4+ T cells. TCRdb re-analysed the PCR reads in MiXCR, keeping a single row per CDR3 protein. The sample includes about 17,000 distinct CDR3 sequences, over 25% seen only once; the top ten take about 15%. The source of the sample is a study of vaccination and CD4 T cells after COVID-19. Study at large: Two mRNA vaccine doses were given, either BNT162b2 or mRNA-1273. Diagnosis preceded the drawing of post-COVID samples by a median roughly 93 days (range 35 to 161). Sampling that followed vaccination took place a median around 71 days after dose two, within a range of 14 to 241.

This CDR3 has 15 amino acids. V lost 0 bases to trimming and J lost 2 bases, with 10 bases between them. Germline CDR1 SGHTA, CDR2 FQGNSA. As to treatment: approximately nine-day PBMC culture with coronavirus spike peptide pools or control peptides (ViraFEST assay). Sequencing was carried out using cultured CD4+ T cells from blood. The chain couples TRBV7-2 to TRBJ2-5; TRBD2 might be the D (6 bases). The sequence was obtained from a human donor with COVID-19. The CDR3 here is CASSLASGTQETQYF. The CDR3 nucleotides read TGTGCCAGCAGCTTAGCCTCCGGGACTCAAGAGACCCAGTACTTC.